Below, 26 T cell receptor beta chains from the same sample are listed, as sequenced in a study of shared clonotypes between healthy human individuals. Produced via immunoSEQ multiplex PCR; TCRdb's table is partial and in-frame only. Counted here are fewer than 1.4 million clones, about four fifths occurring once; the ten biggest clones make up 0.6% to 0.7%. Material: memory CD4+ T cells from PBMCs. Regarding subset: CD45RA-negative fraction. The receptors originated from a man younger than 35 in good health. Some clones in this sample may be carry-over from other donors' samples.

V is TRBV5-1 and J is TRBJ2-5; D might be TRBD2 (5 bases). The germline gives CDR1 SGHRS, CDR2 YFSETQ. The length of the CDR3 is 13 residues. Deletions cut 6 bases from V and 4 bases from J, with 13 bases between. The CDR3 DNA is TGCGCCAGCATGAGGGTTTTAGGAGAGACCCAGTACTTC. Its protein product is CASMRVLGETQYF.

The table lists this clone with a count of one. Other DNA sequences of this sample code for an identical CDR3. CDR3: CASSPRGRANYGYTF. The DNA for the CDR3 is TGTGCCAGCAGCCCGCGGGGCAGGGCTAACTATGGCTACACCTTC. The V call is TRBV5-4, the J call TRBJ1-2; D is possibly TRBD1 (5 bases). V was shortened by 4 bases and J by 0 bases, with 13 bases between the two germline ends. The V gene's germline CDR1 is SGHNT and CDR2 YYREEE (reference sequence). This CDR3 region has 15 residues.

The rearrangement links TRBV5-6 to TRBJ1-2, with D possibly TRBD1 on 5 matching bases. V was pared by 4 bases and J by 3 bases, with 10 bases between. The V gene's germline CDR1 is SGHDT and CDR2 YYEEEE. The CDR3 consists of 13 residues. CDR3 amino acids: CASSMDTYYGYTF. CDR3 in DNA: TGTGCCAGCAGCATGGACACCTACTATGGCTACACCTTC. Full variable domain (remainder filled in from reference TRBV5-6 and TRBJ1-2): DAGVTQSPTHLIKTRGQQVTLRCSPKSGHDTVSWYQQALGQGPQFIFQYYEEEERQRGNFPDRFSGHQFPNYSSELNVNALLLGDSALYLCASSMDTYYGYTFGSGTRLTVV.

The V and J genes are TRBV5-5 and TRBJ1-3, with TRBD1 matching 7 bases. The V gene's germline CDR1 is SGHKS and CDR2 YYEKEE (reference sequence). The J segment lost 4 bases and the V segment lost 2 bases, leaving 6 bases of the junction unmatched. This CDR3 comprises 15 residues. CDR3 protein: CASSFAGGRGNTIYF. The CDR3 region has the DNA TGTGCCAGCAGCTTTGCAGGGGGGCGCGGAAACACCATATATTTT.

For the CDR3, the DNA is TGCGCCAGCAGCTTACTAGCGGGTCTAACAGATACGCAGTATTTT. This gives the protein CASSLLAGLTDTQYF. The chain uses TRBV5-1 and TRBJ2-3; TRBD2 aligns across 9 bases. CDR3 size: 15 residues. Unmatched junction bases numbered 4, after V lost 2 bases and J lost 3 bases. Germline assignment: CDR1 SGHRS and CDR2 YFSETQ.

This rearrangement joins TRBV9 to TRBJ2-5, with D perhaps given as TRBD1 or TRBD2 (5 bases each). Germline lookup yields CDR1 SGDLS and CDR2 YYNGEE. The V end lost 4 bases, the J end lost 3 bases, and 13 bases lay between the germline ends. This CDR3 spans 14 amino acids. This CDR3 is CASSRSGGKETQYF. CDR3 bases: TGTGCCAGCAGCCGCAGTGGGGGTAAAGAGACCCAGTACTTC.

The chain combines TRBV19 with TRBJ1-2, with D unresolved. Germline V gene lookup returns CDR1 LNHDA and CDR2 SQIVND (reference sequence). V was shortened by 6 bases and J by 4 bases, with 15 bases between the two germline ends. The CDR3 has 14 amino acids. The CDR3 region is CASSLGRSSYGYTF. The CDR3 DNA reads as TGTGCCAGTAGCCTAGGACGGTCCTCCTATGGCTACACCTTC. Variable domain in full (rest from reference TRBV19 and TRBJ1-2): DGGITQSPKYLFRKEGQNVTLSCEQNLNHDAMYWYRQDPGQGLRLIYYSQIVNDFQKGDIAEGYSVSREKKESFPLTVTSAQKNPTAFYLCASSLGRSSYGYTFGSGTRLTVV.

The J gene is TRBJ2-1, the V gene TRBV7-6; possible D gene TRBD1, 6 bases. Trimming removed 5 bases from V and 3 bases from J, with 8 bases in between. CDR3 size: 13 residues. The germline gives CDR1 SGHVS, CDR2 FNYEAQ. The CDR3 DNA is TGTGCCAGCAGCCCGGACAGCTACAATGAGCAGTTCTTC. Its protein is CASSPDSYNEQFF.

The chain joins TRBV19 to TRBJ2-3, with a weak D call TRBD2 (5 bases). In germline, CDR1 is LNHDA, CDR2 SQIVND (reference sequence). V lost 5 bases to trimming and J lost 4 bases, with 19 bases between them. This CDR3 contains 16 residues. The CDR3 loop reads CASSLGSIPGADTQYF. CDR3 nucleotide sequence: TGTGCCAGTAGTCTTGGCTCTATCCCCGGGGCAGATACGCAGTATTTT. The full variable domain, completed using reference TRBV19 and TRBJ2-3, is DGGITQSPKYLFRKEGQNVTLSCEQNLNHDAMYWYRQDPGQGLRLIYYSQIVNDFQKGDIAEGYSVSREKKESFPLTVTSAQKNPTAFYLCASSLGSIPGADTQYFGPGTRLTVL.

As to this clone: The identical CDR3 is also encoded by other nucleotide sequences in the sample. The rearrangement joins TRBV5-1 to TRBJ1-3, with D unresolved. V lost 0 bases and J lost 0, with 4 bases in between. Germline lookup yields CDR1 SGHRS and CDR2 YFSETQ. This CDR3 has 14 amino acids. The CDR3 DNA reads as TGCGCCAGCAGCTTGGGAAGCTCTGGAAACACCATATATTTT. Amino acid sequence: CASSLGSSGNTIYF.

CDR3: CASSRMGVDQPQHF. CDR3 in DNA: TGTGCCAGCAGTAGAATGGGGGTAGATCAGCCCCAGCATTTT. V is TRBV28 and J is TRBJ1-5, with a possible D match to TRBD1 (5 bases). This CDR3 has 14 residues. Trimming removed 5 bases from V and 5 bases from J, with 13 bases in between. Germline V gene lookup returns CDR1 MDHEN and CDR2 SYDVKM.

CDR3 protein: CSGTGTSVVEQFF. In nucleotides, the CDR3 is TGCAGCGGCACCGGGACTAGCGTTGTTGAGCAGTTCTTC. The chain employs TRBV29-1 and TRBJ2-1; 10 bases map to TRBD2. J lost 9 bases, V lost 7 bases, and 9 bases had no gene match. The CDR3 contains 13 residues. CDR1 and CDR2 from the germline V gene are SQVTM and ANQGSEA.

This sequence joins TRBV30 and TRBJ1-4; 7 nucleotides agree with TRBD1. The V gene end was trimmed by 1 base and the J gene end by 7 bases; junction bases not matched to a gene: 18. There are 18 residues in the CDR3. CDR1 and CDR2 from the germline V gene are GTSNPN and SVGIG (reference sequence). CDR3 bases: TGTGCCTGGAGTGGGGACAGTCATCGAACGGGGGGTGTTGAAAAACTGTTTTTT. Encoded protein: CAWSGDSHRTGGVEKLFF.

This clone occurred once. One junction end does not reproduce the germline sequence, and a read error may be involved. The chain recombines TRBV10-3 with TRBJ1-1, with D tentatively TRBD1 (5 bases). Germline values: CDR1 ENHRY, CDR2 SYGVKD. CDR3 length: 12 amino acids. In nucleotides, the CDR3 is TGTGCCAGCAGTTTCCGGGGGTCTGAAGCTTTCTTT. Its translation: CASSFRGSEAFF.

The rearrangement links TRBV19 to TRBJ1-5, with D maybe TRBD1 (5 bases). The ends were cut back, 8 bases at V and 7 bases at J, with 15 bases in the middle. CDR1 LNHDA and CDR2 SQIVND come from the germline V gene (reference sequence). There are 13 residues in the CDR3. The CDR3 reads CASGGGERQPQHF. CDR3 bases: TGTGCCAGTGGGGGGGGTGAGCGGCAGCCCCAGCATTTT.

The rearrangement uses TRBV30 and TRBJ2-5, with a possible D match to TRBD1 (7 bases). V dropped 3 bases and J dropped 9 bases, with 11 bases sitting between them. Germline V gives CDR1 GTSNPN, CDR2 SVGIG (reference sequence). The length of the CDR3 is 11 residues. CDR3 loop: CAWSRGDSQYF. Here the CDR3 DNA reads TGTGCCTGGAGCAGGGGGGACTCCCAGTACTTC.

The table lists this clone with a few counts. V and J are TRBV5-6 and TRBJ1-2; 8 bases are a match to TRBD1. V lost 3 bases and J lost 5; bases outside the gene matches: 12. This CDR3 comprises 16 residues. Germline CDR1 reads SGHDT; CDR2 reads YYEEEE. CDR3 nucleotide sequence: TGTGCCAGCAGCTCGAAAGCCGACAGGGGTTATTATGGCTACACCTTC. Encoded protein: CASSSKADRGYYGYTF.

The genes are TRBV2 and TRBJ2-4; D perhaps matches TRBD2 (5 bases). CDR3 length: 15 residues. Germline V CDR1 and CDR2: SNHLY, FYNNEI. Trimming removed 7 bases at V and 0 bases at J, with 13 bases between. In DNA, the CDR3 is TGTGCCAGCACGGCAACTAGATCAGCCAAAAACATTCAGTACTTC. Translating gives CASTATRSAKNIQYF.

V and J are TRBV2 and TRBJ1-4; no clear D. The V gene's germline CDR1 is SNHLY and CDR2 FYNNEI. The CDR3 is 14 residues long. With 6 bases removed from V and 8 bases from J, the gap between germline ends came to 16 bases. The CDR3 DNA sequence: TGTGCCAGCAGGGACGGGGTTGGAGGGGAAAAACTGTTTTTT. It is translated as CASRDGVGGEKLFF.

This clone was picked up one time. The V gene is TRBV5-4, the J gene TRBJ2-3; 8 bases fit TRBD1. Unmatched junction bases numbered 7, after V lost 0 bases and J lost 7 bases. The CDR3 consists of 15 residues. The germline gives CDR1 SGHNT, CDR2 YYREEE (reference sequence). The CDR3 sequence: CASSLDQTGANTQYF. The CDR3, as DNA: TGTGCCAGCAGCTTGGACCAGACAGGGGCAAATACGCAGTATTTT.

J is TRBJ2-2 and V is TRBV27, with 7 nucleotides matching TRBD2. The germline V gene has CDR1 MNHEY and CDR2 SMNVEV (reference sequence). With V trimmed by 4 bases and J by 5 bases, 19 bases remained unmatched. CDR3 size: 19 residues. This CDR3 is CASSSLGNTWRESTGELFF. As DNA, the CDR3 is TGTGCCAGCAGTTCGTTGGGTAATACGTGGCGGGAGAGTACCGGGGAGCTGTTTTTT.

The chain couples TRBV2 to TRBJ1-6; D is ambiguous. In germline, CDR1 is SNHLY, CDR2 FYNNEI. This CDR3 spans 13 amino acids. Trimming pared 3 bases from V and 7 bases from J, leaving 7 bases between. CDR3 protein: CASSEVVNSPLHF. CDR3 nucleotide sequence: TGTGCCAGCAGTGAGGTCGTCAATTCACCCCTCCACTTT.

The J gene is TRBJ2-7, the V gene TRBV5-1; the match to TRBD1 covers 7 bases. With 4 bases clipped from V and 0 bases from J, the junction kept 4 bases outside the gene matches. The CDR3 has 14 amino acids. Germline V CDR1 and CDR2: SGHRS, YFSETQ. The CDR3 region is CASSPGTDSYEQYF. CDR3 nucleotide sequence: TGCGCCAGCAGCCCGGGGACAGACTCCTACGAGCAGTACTTC.

This clone came up a few times. The chain has TRBV7-9 and TRBJ1-1; D gene ambiguous. From germline, CDR1 is SEHNR and CDR2 FQNEAQ (reference sequence). Trimming shortened V by 6 bases and J by 1 base, and 12 bases separated the two germline ends. The CDR3 is made up of 14 amino acids. The CDR3 reads CASRNTAANTEAFF. As DNA, the CDR3 is TGTGCCAGCAGAAACACCGCGGCGAACACTGAAGCTTTCTTT. The variable domain in full, completed from reference TRBV7-9 and TRBJ1-1, reads DTGVSQNPRHKITKRGQNVTFRCDPISEHNRLYWYRQTLGQGPEFLTYFQNEAQLEKSRLLSDRFSAERPKGSFSTLEIQRTEQGDSAMYLCASRNTAANTEAFFGQGTRLTVV.

This clone has just one count. The V call is TRBV4-1, the J call TRBJ1-2; no definite D call. Trimming stripped 0 bases from V and 5 bases from J, with 10 bases between. Looked up from germline, CDR1 is MGHRA and CDR2 is YSYEKL. The CDR3 has 14 residues. DNA of the CDR3: TGCGCCAGCAGCCAAGAAGGGCGGCTATATGGCTACACCTTC. This encodes CASSQEGRLYGYTF.

In its sample, this clone was seen once. The junction and the germline gene differ at one end; a read error may be behind it. The V call is TRBV11-2, the J call TRBJ2-1; 9 bases are a match to TRBD1. There are 11 residues in the CDR3. Germline CDR1 is SGHAT and CDR2 is FQNNGV. In DNA form, the CDR3 reads TGTGCCAGCAGCTTTGAGGACAGGGGTGTCTTC. This sequence encodes CASSFEDRGVF.